This TCR beta chain was found in a study of T cell responses to AZD1222 COVID-19 vaccine. General study results and limits: It was only after the peak T cell response that any repertoires were sampled. With two AZD1222 doses given, Spike-specific TCR breadth and depth both rose.

With respect to this clone: Its antigen remains unknown.

Data came from immunoSEQ multiplex PCR; TCRdb stores just in-frame clones and leaves some out. Altogether 100,000 to 130,000 clones are present, approximately 90% being singletons, with the ten largest covering 3.1%. The sequence was collected from an adult in good health. The material sequenced was peripheral blood, taken on day 0 of MenACWY control vaccination.

CDR3 residues: CASSVVYDSPLHF. Written as DNA, the CDR3 is TGTGCCAGCAGCGTAGTATATGATTCACCCCTCCACTTT. This chain links TRBV9 with TRBJ1-6; D remains unclear. The V and J ends lost 0 bases and 8 bases respectively, with 6 bases between them. The CDR3 is made up of 13 amino acids. The germline V gene encodes CDR1 SGDLS and CDR2 YYNGEE.